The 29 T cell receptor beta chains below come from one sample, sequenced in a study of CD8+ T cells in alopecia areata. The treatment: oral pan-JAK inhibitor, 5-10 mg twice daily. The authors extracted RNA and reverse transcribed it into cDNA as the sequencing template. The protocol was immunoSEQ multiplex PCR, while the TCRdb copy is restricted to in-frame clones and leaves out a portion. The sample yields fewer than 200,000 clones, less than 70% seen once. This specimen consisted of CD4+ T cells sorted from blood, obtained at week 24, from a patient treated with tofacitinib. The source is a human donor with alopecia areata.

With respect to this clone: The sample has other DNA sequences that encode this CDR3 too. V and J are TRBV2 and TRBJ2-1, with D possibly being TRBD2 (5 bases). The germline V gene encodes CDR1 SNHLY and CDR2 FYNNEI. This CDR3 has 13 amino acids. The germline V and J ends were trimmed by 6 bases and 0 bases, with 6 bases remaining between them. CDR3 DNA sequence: TGTGCCAGCAGAGACTACTCCTACAATGAGCAGTTCTTC. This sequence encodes CASRDYSYNEQFF.

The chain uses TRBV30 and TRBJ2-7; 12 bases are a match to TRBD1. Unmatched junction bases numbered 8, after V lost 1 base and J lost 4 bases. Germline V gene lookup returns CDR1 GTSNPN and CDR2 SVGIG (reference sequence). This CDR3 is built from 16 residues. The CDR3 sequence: CAWSGPGQGAGYEQYF. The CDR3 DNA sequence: TGTGCCTGGAGTGGACCGGGACAGGGGGCAGGTTACGAGCAGTACTTC.

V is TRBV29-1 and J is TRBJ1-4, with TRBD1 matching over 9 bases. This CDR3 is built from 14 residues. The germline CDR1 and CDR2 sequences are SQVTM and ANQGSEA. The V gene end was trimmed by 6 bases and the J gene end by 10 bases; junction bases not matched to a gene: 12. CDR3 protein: CSVYLGTGTGKLFF. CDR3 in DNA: TGCAGCGTGTACCTAGGGACAGGGACTGGAAAACTGTTTTTT.

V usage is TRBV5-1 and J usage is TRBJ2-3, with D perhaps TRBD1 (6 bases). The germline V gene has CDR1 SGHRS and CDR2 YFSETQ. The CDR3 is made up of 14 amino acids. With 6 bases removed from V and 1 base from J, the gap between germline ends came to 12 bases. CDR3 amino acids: CASTLYRGTDTQYF. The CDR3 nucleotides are TGCGCCAGCACCCTGTACAGGGGCACAGATACGCAGTATTTT.

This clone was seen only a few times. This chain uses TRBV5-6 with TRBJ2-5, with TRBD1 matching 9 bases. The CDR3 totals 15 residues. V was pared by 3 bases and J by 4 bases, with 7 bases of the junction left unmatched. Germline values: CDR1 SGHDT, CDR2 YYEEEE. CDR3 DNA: TGTGCCAGCAGCTCTGACCCGGGACAGGGAGAGACCCAGTACTTC. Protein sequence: CASSSDPGQGETQYF. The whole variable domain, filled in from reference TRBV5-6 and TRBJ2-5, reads DAGVTQSPTHLIKTRGQQVTLRCSPKSGHDTVSWYQQALGQGPQFIFQYYEEEERQRGNFPDRFSGHQFPNYSSELNVNALLLGDSALYLCASSSDPGQGETQYFGPGTRLLVL.

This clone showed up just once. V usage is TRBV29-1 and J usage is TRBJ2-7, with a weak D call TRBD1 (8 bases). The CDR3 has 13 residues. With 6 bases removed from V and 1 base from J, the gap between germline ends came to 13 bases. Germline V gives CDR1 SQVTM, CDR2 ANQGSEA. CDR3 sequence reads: CSVQQGGSYEQYF. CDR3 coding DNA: TGCAGCGTACAACAGGGGGGGTCCTACGAGCAGTACTTC.

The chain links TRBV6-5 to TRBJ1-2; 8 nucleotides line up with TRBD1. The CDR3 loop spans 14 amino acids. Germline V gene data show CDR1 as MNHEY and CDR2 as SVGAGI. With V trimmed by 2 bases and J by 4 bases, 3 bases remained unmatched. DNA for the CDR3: TGTGCCAGCAGTTACGGGACAGGCCTCTATGGCTACACCTTC. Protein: CASSYGTGLYGYTF.

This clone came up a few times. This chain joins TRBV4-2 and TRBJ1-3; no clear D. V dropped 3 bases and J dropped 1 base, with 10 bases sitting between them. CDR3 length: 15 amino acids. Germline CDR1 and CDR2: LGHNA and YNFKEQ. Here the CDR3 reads CASSQAAGSGNTIYF. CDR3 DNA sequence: TGTGCCAGCAGCCAGGCCGCGGGATCTGGAAACACCATATATTTT.

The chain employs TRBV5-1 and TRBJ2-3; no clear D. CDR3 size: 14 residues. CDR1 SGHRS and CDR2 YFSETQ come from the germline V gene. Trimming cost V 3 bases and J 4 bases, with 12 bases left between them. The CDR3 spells CASSSPEGADTQYF. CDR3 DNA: TGCGCCAGCAGCTCACCCGAAGGCGCAGATACGCAGTATTTT.

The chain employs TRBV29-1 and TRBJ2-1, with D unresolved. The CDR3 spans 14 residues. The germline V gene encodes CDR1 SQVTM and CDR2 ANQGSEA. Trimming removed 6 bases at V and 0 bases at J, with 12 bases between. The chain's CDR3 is CSVADMASYNEQFF. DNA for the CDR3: TGCAGCGTGGCAGACATGGCCTCCTACAATGAGCAGTTCTTC.

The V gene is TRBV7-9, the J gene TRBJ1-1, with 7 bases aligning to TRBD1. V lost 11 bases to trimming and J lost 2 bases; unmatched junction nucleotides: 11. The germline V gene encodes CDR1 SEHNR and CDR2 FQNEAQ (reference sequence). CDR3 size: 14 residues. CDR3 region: CAGVTGPFNTEAFF. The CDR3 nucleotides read TGTGCCGGGGTGACAGGGCCCTTCAACACTGAAGCTTTCTTT.

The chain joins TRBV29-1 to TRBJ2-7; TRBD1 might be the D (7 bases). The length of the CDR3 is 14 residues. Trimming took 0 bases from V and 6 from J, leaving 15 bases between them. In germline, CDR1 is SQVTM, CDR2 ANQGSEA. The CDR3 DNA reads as TGCAGCGTTGAAGATAGACGACAGGGAGGCGAGCAGTACTTC. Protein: CSVEDRRQGGEQYF.

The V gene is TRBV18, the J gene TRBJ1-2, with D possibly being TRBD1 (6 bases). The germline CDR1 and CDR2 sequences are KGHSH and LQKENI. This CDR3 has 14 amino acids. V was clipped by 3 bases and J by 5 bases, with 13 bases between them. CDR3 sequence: CASSPPGQKYGYTF. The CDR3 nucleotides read TGTGCCAGCTCACCTCCCGGACAGAAGTATGGCTACACCTTC.

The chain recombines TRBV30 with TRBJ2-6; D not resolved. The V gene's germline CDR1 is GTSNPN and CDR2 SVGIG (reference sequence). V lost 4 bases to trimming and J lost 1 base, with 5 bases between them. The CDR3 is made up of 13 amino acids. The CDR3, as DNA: TGTGCCTGGACCGAATCTGGGGCCAACGTCCTGACTTTC. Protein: CAWTESGANVLTF.

DNA for the CDR3: TGCAGTGCTAGAGACACAGATACGCAGTATTTT. Translation gives CSARDTDTQYF. The J gene is TRBJ2-3, the V gene TRBV20-1; D call uncertain. The CDR3 has 11 residues. The germline V gene encodes CDR1 DFQATT and CDR2 SNEGSKA (reference sequence). V was clipped by 0 bases and J by 2 bases, with 0 bases between them.

The CDR3 DNA sequence: TGTGCCAGCAGCTTGGTGCAGAATTCACCCCTCCACTTT. It is translated as CASSLVQNSPLHF. V and J are TRBV5-6 and TRBJ1-6, with unresolved D. Germline-derived CDR1 and CDR2 are SGHDT and YYEEEE. The CDR3 has 13 amino acids. Trimming took 0 bases from V and 7 from J, leaving 5 bases between them.

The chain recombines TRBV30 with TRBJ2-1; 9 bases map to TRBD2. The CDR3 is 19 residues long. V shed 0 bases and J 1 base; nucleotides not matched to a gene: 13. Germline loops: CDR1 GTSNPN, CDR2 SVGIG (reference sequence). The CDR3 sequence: CAWSVLRGGQVRSYNEQFF. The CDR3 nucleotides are TGTGCCTGGAGTGTACTGCGGGGGGGCCAAGTCAGGTCCTACAATGAGCAGTTCTTC. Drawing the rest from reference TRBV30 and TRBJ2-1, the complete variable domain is SQTIHQWPATLVQPVGSPLSLECTVEGTSNPNLYWYRQAAGRGLQLLFYSVGIGQISSEVPQNLSASRPQDRQFILSSKKLLLSDSGFYLCAWSVLRGGQVRSYNEQFFGPGTRLTVL.

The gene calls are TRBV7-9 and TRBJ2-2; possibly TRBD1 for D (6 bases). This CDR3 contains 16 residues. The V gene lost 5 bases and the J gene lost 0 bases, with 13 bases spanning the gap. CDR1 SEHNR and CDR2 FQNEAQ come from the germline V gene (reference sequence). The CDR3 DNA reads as TGTGCCAGCAGCAGGGGGACCCGACCGAACACCGGGGAGCTGTTTTTT. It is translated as CASSRGTRPNTGELFF.

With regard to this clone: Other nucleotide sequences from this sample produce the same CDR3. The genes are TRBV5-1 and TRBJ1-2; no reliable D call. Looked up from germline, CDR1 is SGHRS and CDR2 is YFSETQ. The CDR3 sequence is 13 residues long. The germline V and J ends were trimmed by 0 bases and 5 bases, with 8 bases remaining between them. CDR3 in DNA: TGCGCCAGCAGCTTGGACGGAGCGTATGGCTACACCTTC. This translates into CASSLDGAYGYTF.

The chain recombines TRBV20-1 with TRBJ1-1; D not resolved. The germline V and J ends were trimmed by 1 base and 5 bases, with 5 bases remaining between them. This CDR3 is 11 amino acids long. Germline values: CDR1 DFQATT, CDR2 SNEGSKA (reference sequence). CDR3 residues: CSARGWTEAFF. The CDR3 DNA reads TGCAGTGCTAGAGGGTGGACTGAAGCTTTCTTT.

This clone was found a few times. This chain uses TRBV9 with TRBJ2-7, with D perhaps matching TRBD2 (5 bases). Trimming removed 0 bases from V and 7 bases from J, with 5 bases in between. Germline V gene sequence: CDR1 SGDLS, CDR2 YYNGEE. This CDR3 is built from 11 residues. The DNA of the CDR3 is TGTGCCAGCAGCGTAGGAGGGGAGCAGTACTTC. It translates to CASSVGGEQYF.

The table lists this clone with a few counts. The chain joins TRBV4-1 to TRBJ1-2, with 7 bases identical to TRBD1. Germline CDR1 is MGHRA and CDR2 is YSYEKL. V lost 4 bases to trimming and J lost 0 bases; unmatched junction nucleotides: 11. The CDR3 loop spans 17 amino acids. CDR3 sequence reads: CASSLQTGRRSNYGYTF. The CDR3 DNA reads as TGCGCCAGCAGCCTCCAGACAGGGCGTAGGTCTAACTATGGCTACACCTTC.

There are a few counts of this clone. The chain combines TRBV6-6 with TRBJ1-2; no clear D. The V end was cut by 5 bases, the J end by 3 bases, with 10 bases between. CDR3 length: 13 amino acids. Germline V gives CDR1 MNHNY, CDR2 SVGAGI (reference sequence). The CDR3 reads CASSTREDYGYTF. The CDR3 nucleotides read TGTGCCAGCAGTACGAGGGAGGACTATGGCTACACCTTC.

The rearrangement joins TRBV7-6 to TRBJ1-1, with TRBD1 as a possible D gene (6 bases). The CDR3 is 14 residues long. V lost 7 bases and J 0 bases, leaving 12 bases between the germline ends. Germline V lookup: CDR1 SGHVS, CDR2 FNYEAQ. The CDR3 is CASNSGVMNTEAFF. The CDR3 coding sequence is TGTGCCAGCAACTCAGGGGTAATGAACACTGAAGCTTTCTTT.

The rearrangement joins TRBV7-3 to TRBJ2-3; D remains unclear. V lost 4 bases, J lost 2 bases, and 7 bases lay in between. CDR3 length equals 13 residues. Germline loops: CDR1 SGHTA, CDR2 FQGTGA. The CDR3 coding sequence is TGTGCCAGCAGCTCCCTAGTCACAGATACGCAGTATTTT. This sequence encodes CASSSLVTDTQYF.

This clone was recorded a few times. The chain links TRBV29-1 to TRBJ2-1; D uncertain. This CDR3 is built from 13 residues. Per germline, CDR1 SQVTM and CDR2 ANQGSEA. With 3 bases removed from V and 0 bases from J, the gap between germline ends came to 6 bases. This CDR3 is CSVDGFSYNEQFF. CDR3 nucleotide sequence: TGCAGCGTTGACGGGTTCTCCTACAATGAGCAGTTCTTC.

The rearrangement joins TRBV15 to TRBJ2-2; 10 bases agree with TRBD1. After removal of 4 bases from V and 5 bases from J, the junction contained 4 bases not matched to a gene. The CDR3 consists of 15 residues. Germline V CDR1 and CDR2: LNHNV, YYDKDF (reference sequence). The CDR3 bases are TGTGCCACCAGCACATGGACAGGGGGAACCGGGGAGCTGTTTTTT. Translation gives CATSTWTGGTGELFF.

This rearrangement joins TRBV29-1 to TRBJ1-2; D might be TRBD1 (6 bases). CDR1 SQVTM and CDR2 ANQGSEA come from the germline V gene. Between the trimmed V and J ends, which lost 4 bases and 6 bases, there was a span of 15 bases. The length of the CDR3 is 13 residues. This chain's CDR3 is CSVGSGDIHGYTF. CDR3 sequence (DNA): TGCAGCGTTGGAAGTGGGGACATCCATGGCTACACCTTC. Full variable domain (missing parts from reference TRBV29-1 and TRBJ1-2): SAVISQKPSRDICQRGTSLTIQCQVDSQVTMMFWYRQQPGQSLTLIATANQGSEATYESGFVIDKFPISRPNLTFSTLTVSNMSPEDSSIYLCSVGSGDIHGYTFGSGTRLTVV.

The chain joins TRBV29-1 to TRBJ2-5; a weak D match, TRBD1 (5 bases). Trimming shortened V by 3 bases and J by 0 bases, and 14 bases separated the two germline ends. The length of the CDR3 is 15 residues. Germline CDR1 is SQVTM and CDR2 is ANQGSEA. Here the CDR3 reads CSVDLQGVYQETQYF. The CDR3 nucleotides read TGCAGCGTTGATCTTCAGGGCGTGTACCAAGAGACCCAGTACTTC.